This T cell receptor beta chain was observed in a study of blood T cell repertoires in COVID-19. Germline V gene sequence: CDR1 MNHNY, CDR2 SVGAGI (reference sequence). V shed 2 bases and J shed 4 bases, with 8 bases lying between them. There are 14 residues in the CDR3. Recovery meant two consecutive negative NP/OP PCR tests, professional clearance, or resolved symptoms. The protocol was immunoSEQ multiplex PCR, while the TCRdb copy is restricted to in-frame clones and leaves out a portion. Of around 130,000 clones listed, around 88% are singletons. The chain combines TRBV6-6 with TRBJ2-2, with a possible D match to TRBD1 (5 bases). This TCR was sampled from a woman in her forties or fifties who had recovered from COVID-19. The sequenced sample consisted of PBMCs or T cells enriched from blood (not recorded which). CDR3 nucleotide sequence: TGTGCCAGCAGTTACCGCGACAGCACCGGGGAGCTGTTTTTT. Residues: CASSYRDSTGELFF.